The following is a TCR beta chain sequence with its context. Sequenced by immunoSEQ multiplex PCR; TCRdb stores in-frame clones only, minus some. Of around 150,000 clones listed, approximately 85% are singletons. The data derive from a study of T cell responses to AZD1222 COVID-19 vaccine. This CDR3 is built from 10 residues. V lost 2 bases to trimming and J lost 7 bases, with 0 bases between them. The sequence came from an adult who received the MenACWY meningococcal vaccine as a control. Material: peripheral blood, obtained 28 days after the second dose of the MenACWY control vaccine. The V gene is TRBV12-3 or TRBV12-4, the J gene TRBJ1-3, with D hard to call. CDR3 bases: TGTGCCAGCAGTTTAAACACCATATATTTT. Its translation: CASSLNTIYF.